This T cell receptor (beta chain) is from a study of blood T cell repertoires in COVID-19. Across the whole study: Collection of acute and convalescent COVID-19 samples took place in the United States, Italy and Spain. The cDNA or gDNA used as material had been derived from T cells, B-cell-depleted T cells, or PBMCs.

Enrollment of patients from Seattle took place during active infection, with longitudinal follow-up. Under the authors' procedure: Estimation of nucleated cell counts relied on the amplification of reference gene primers. Generated by immunoSEQ multiplex PCR, the TCRdb table keeps only in-frame clones and is missing some. V and J calls and clone size are those listed in that table; D and trimming were worked out from the DNA. Among about 300,000 clones listed, 65% to 85% were seen once. Trimming took 4 bases from V and 9 from J; bases not matched to a gene: 9. Germline CDR1 and CDR2: MRHNA and SNTAGT. The CDR3 length is 15 residues.

Sequenced sample: peripheral blood. The source is a human donor with COVID-19, enrolled during active disease. The donor label of this sample is uncertain. J is TRBJ2-1 and V is TRBV6-4, with 10 bases aligning to TRBD2. This chain's CDR3 is CASSALAGDVSEQFF. Written as DNA, the CDR3 is TGTGCCAGCAGTGCCCTAGCGGGAGATGTAAGTGAGCAGTTCTTC.